Shown below are 21 T cell receptor beta chains from a single sample sequenced in a study of response to subunit inactivated influenza vaccine. Each CDR3 protein gets one entry after TCRdb re-called the RT-PCR reads with MiXCR. This table holds more than 600,000 distinct CDR3 sequences, 15% to 20% found once. This material consisted of PBMCs from blood, taken roughly 5 days after vaccination. These receptors all stem from a man aged 50 or older who received an inactivated influenza vaccine.

The rearrangement joins TRBV5-1 to TRBJ2-5; D call uncertain. The CDR3 runs to 14 residues. Germline CDR1 is SGHRS and CDR2 is YFSETQ. V was pared by 4 bases and J by 2 bases, with 12 bases between. CDR3 nucleotide sequence: TGCGCCAGCAGCCCAACAGCGAGACAAGAGACCCAGTACTTC. Translated, it gives CASSPTARQETQYF.

In regard to this clonotype: A read error may explain this, as a much larger clone is one base away. It is likely a read error, because the conserved phenylalanine at the end of the CDR3 is missing. V is TRBV6-5 and J is TRBJ1-1; tentative D call: TRBD1 (5 bases). The CDR3 totals 16 residues. Trimming shortened V by 0 bases and J by 4 bases, and 15 bases separated the two germline ends. Germline V gives CDR1 MNHEY, CDR2 SVGAGI. In DNA form, the CDR3 reads TGTGCCAGCAGTTACTCGAAGGGGAGGAGCAGCACTGAAGCTTTCTCT. Translation gives CASSYSKGRSSTEAFS.

This clonotype showed up many times. This sequence joins TRBV4-2 and TRBJ1-1, with D possibly matching TRBD1 (5 bases). The CDR3 has 15 amino acids. The ends were cut back, 4 bases at V and 4 bases at J, with 16 bases in the middle. Germline V gives CDR1 LGHNA, CDR2 YNFKEQ. The CDR3 DNA is TGTGCCAGCAGCCTGGAGCAGGGCGGGATCACTGAAGCTTTCTTT. Translation: CASSLEQGGITEAFF.

The chain is built from TRBV12-3 or TRBV12-4 and TRBJ1-5; weak D call: TRBD1 (5 bases). Trimming removed 6 bases from V and 6 bases from J, with 9 bases in between. There are 12 residues in the CDR3. Here the CDR3 reads CASRGEGQPQHF. The CDR3 nucleotides are TGTGCCAGCAGAGGGGAGGGTCAGCCCCAGCATTTT.

The sample holds a few counts of this clonotype. The chain has TRBV20-1 and TRBJ1-1; possible D gene TRBD1, 6 bases. Looked up from germline, CDR1 is DFQATT and CDR2 is SNEGSKA (reference sequence). The CDR3 totals 18 residues. V shed 5 bases and J shed 1 base, with 26 bases lying between them. DNA of the CDR3: TGCAGTGCTTTACGACTATTCCAACAGGGCGGGGGGAACACTGAAGCTTTCTTT. Protein sequence: CSALRLFQQGGGNTEAFF.

This sequence joins TRBV12-3 or TRBV12-4 and TRBJ2-1; TRBD2 aligns across 12 bases. The CDR3 loop spans 15 amino acids. The J segment lost 4 bases and the V segment lost 6 bases, leaving 4 bases of the junction unmatched. DNA of the CDR3: TGTGCCAGCAGGTGGACTAGCGGGGAATACAATGAGCAGTTCTTC. This gives the protein CASRWTSGEYNEQFF.

The CDR3: CASSTVGLAGETQYF. The CDR3 DNA reads TGTGCCAGCAGCACAGTGGGACTAGCGGGAGAGACCCAGTACTTC. The chain recombines TRBV7-9 with TRBJ2-5, with TRBD2 matching over 12 bases. Germline-derived CDR1 and CDR2 are SEHNR and FQNEAQ (reference sequence). V lost 5 bases and J lost 4; bases outside the gene matches: 5. The CDR3 runs 15 residues. Supplemented by reference TRBV7-9 and TRBJ2-5, the full variable domain reads DTGVSQNPRHKITKRGQNVTFRCDPISEHNRLYWYRQTLGQGPEFLTYFQNEAQLEKSRLLSDRFSAERPKGSFSTLEIQRTEQGDSAMYLCASSTVGLAGETQYFGPGTRLLVL.

Only a few counts were recorded for this clonotype. The rearrangement links TRBV5-1 to TRBJ2-3; D is uncertain. The CDR3 spans 13 residues. Germline-derived CDR1 and CDR2 are SGHRS and YFSETQ. V was shortened by 3 bases and J by 4 bases, with 9 bases between the two germline ends. The CDR3 coding sequence is TGCGCCAGCAGCTCCATTGCGGCAGATACGCAGTATTTT. It yields the protein CASSSIAADTQYF.

The chain combines TRBV9 with TRBJ2-6; D is perhaps TRBD1 or TRBD2 (5 bases each). Between the trimmed V and J ends, which lost 6 bases and 4 bases, there was a span of 14 bases. CDR1 and CDR2 from the germline V gene are SGDLS and YYNGEE. The CDR3 totals 15 residues. The CDR3 region has the DNA TGTGCCAGCACGATGGGGGTGGACGGGGCCAACGTCCTGACTTTC. This codes for CASTMGVDGANVLTF. The full variable domain, rest sourced from reference TRBV9 and TRBJ2-6, is DSGVTQTPKHLITATGQRVTLRCSPRSGDLSVYWYQQSLDQGLQFLIQYYNGEERAKGNILERFSAQQFPDLHSELNLSSLELGDSALYFCASTMGVDGANVLTFGAGSRLTVL.

The J gene is TRBJ2-7, the V gene TRBV4-2; 12 bases line up with TRBD2. The length of the CDR3 is 18 residues. Germline CDR1 LGHNA, CDR2 YNFKEQ. V gave up 0 bases and J gave up 0 bases; unmatched junction bases: 6. The CDR3 protein is CASSQDDPLAGGSYEQYF. The DNA for the CDR3 is TGTGCCAGCAGCCAAGATGACCCACTAGCGGGGGGCTCCTACGAGCAGTACTTC.

In regard to this clonotype: The junction differs from germline at one of its ends, possibly a read error. The chain couples TRBV12-3 or TRBV12-4 to TRBJ2-7; 7 bases line up with TRBD1. The CDR3 is made up of 13 amino acids. Here the CDR3 reads CASRRDSHLELYF. Here the CDR3 DNA reads TGTGCCAGCAGACGGGACAGTCACCTCGAGCTGTACTTC.

In this sample, this clonotype turned up many times. V gene TRBV29-1 combines with J gene TRBJ1-3; D is unresolved. The CDR3 loop spans 13 amino acids. V gave up 2 bases and J gave up 0 bases, with 5 bases separating them. From germline, CDR1 is SQVTM and CDR2 ANQGSEA. CDR3 DNA sequence: TGCAGCGTTGAAATCCTCTCTGGAAACACCATATATTTT. Protein sequence: CSVEILSGNTIYF.

The V call is TRBV25-1, the J call TRBJ2-3; D is unresolved. This CDR3 is built from 15 residues. Germline CDR1 MGHDK, CDR2 SYGVNS. V lost 0 bases, J lost 6 bases, and 13 bases lay in between. The CDR3 sequence: CASSEYFPPWDTQYF. CDR3 nucleotide sequence: TGTGCCAGCAGTGAATACTTTCCGCCTTGGGATACGCAGTATTTT.

The V and J genes are TRBV28 and TRBJ2-3, with D possibly matching TRBD1 (6 bases). The V end was cut by 7 bases, the J end by 6 bases, with 23 bases between. The CDR3 is made up of 16 amino acids. Germline assignment: CDR1 MDHEN and CDR2 SYDVKM. The CDR3 nucleotides read TGTGCCAGCACCAAGATTGCAGGGGAGTTGGGGGATACGCAGTATTTT. Encoded protein: CASTKIAGELGDTQYF.

CDR3 bases: TGTGCCAGCAGCACCGGGACAGGGATAACCGAGCAGTACTTC. Residues: CASSTGTGITEQYF. V gene TRBV5-5 combines with J gene TRBJ2-7; the match to TRBD1 covers 9 bases. V shed 4 bases, J shed 6 bases, and the junction held 8 bases outside the gene matches. The CDR3 sequence is 14 residues long. Germline V gene sequence: CDR1 SGHKS, CDR2 YYEKEE (reference sequence).

This chain uses TRBV25-1 with TRBJ1-5, with D uncertain. Trimming removed 0 bases at V and 6 bases at J, with 6 bases between. The germline gives CDR1 MGHDK, CDR2 SYGVNS. The CDR3 contains 13 residues. CDR3 loop: CASSEYLGQPQHF. The DNA of the CDR3 is TGTGCCAGCAGTGAATATCTAGGTCAGCCCCAGCATTTT.

This clonotype came up many times. This sequence joins TRBV18 and TRBJ2-1, with 7 positions matching TRBD1. V trimming: 2 bases; J trimming: 8 bases; junction bases outside the gene matches: 9. Germline V gives CDR1 KGHSH, CDR2 LQKENI. The CDR3 spans 15 residues. CDR3 bases: TGTGCCAGCTCACCAACCCAACAGGGGCCCCATGAGCAGTTCTTC. Protein sequence: CASSPTQQGPHEQFF.

This clonotype has more than one count but fewer than ten. This chain connects TRBV20-1 to TRBJ1-2; D is uncertain. V was trimmed by 3 bases and J by 2 bases, leaving 13 bases between them. Looked up from germline, CDR1 is DFQATT and CDR2 is SNEGSKA (reference sequence). The CDR3 spans 14 residues. The CDR3 coding sequence is TGCAGTGCTAGGTCGGTGAGGATAAACTATGGCTACACCTTC. It encodes CSARSVRINYGYTF.

The sample holds a few counts of this clonotype. V and J are TRBV20-1 and TRBJ2-1; perhaps TRBD2 as D (5 bases). Germline V gene sequence: CDR1 DFQATT, CDR2 SNEGSKA (reference sequence). The CDR3 sequence is 14 residues long. Trimming cost V 3 bases and J 2 bases, with 11 bases left between them. As DNA, the CDR3 is TGCAGTGCTAGCCGAGCGGTACCCTACAATGAGCAGTTCTTC. This encodes CSASRAVPYNEQFF.

The J gene is TRBJ1-1, the V gene TRBV4-2, with TRBD1 matching 7 bases. The CDR3 sequence is 14 residues long. After removal of 4 bases from V and 5 bases from J, the junction contained 7 bases not matched to a gene. Germline V lookup: CDR1 LGHNA, CDR2 YNFKEQ. CDR3 protein: CASSLNRGLTEAFF. The CDR3 DNA is TGTGCCAGCAGCCTCAACAGGGGTTTGACTGAAGCTTTCTTT.

This clonotype was observed at least ten times. The chain couples TRBV6-1 to TRBJ1-1; a weak D match, TRBD1 (5 bases). This CDR3 spans 14 amino acids. V lost 6 bases to trimming and J lost 3 bases, with 14 bases between them. CDR1 and CDR2 from the germline V gene are MNHNS and SASEGT. CDR3 in amino acids: CASRRTWGDTEAFF. Here the CDR3 DNA reads TGTGCCAGCAGACGGACTTGGGGGGACACTGAAGCTTTCTTT.